This entry is about one T cell receptor (beta chain). TCRdb's copy holds only in-frame clones and misses some; the assay was immunoSEQ multiplex PCR. The data show tens of thousands of clones, none appearing only once, with about 4.5% held by the ten largest. The data are from a study of T cell clonality in common variable immunodeficiency. The receptor was derived from a person aged 18 to 75 in good health. Sequences were obtained from peripheral blood mononuclear cells.

The CDR3 sequence is CASSENGGARGETQYF. The CDR3 bases that were read are TGTGCCAGCAGTGAAAATGGGGGGGCGCGGGGAGAGACG. The chain links TRBV6-1 to TRBJ2-3; tentative D call: TRBD2 (7 bases). The sequence runs out 3 residues before the end of the CDR3; the remainder is reconstructed from the germline J gene. The CDR3 sequence is 16 residues long. Germline assignment: CDR1 MNHNS and CDR2 SASEGT.